Below, 27 T cell receptor beta chains from the same sample are listed, as sequenced in a study of T cells after yellow fever vaccination (dated by TCRdb to between 2018 and 2021). In the paper's terms, the treatment or condition label means: live attenuated yellow fever vaccine strain. Libraries were built with 5' RACE. This sample was sequenced with an Illumina HiSeq 2500. The raw public data were reprocessed by TCRdb itself: fastp quality trimming at Q25, MiXCR clonotype calling, in-frame beta chains only. Each entry merges the rows of one CDR3 protein and shows their most common DNA and genes. For this sample there are roughly 45,000 distinct CDR3 sequences; more than 6% appear just once. The ten largest clones capture 8% to 13% of the sample. The specimen was PBMCs, either bulk or a sorted T-cell subset (CD4+, CD8+, memory, or dextramer-sorted; not recorded which), collected 45 days after the yellow fever booster vaccination. The receptor set was obtained from a man under 40 who received the YFV17D yellow fever vaccine.

This clonotype was seen repeatedly, ten times or more. This chain joins TRBV6-2 or TRBV6-3 and TRBJ2-7, with 8 bases matching TRBD2. Germline V gene lookup returns CDR1 MNHEY and CDR2 SVGEGT. This CDR3 region has 17 residues. V trimming: 1 base; J trimming: 6 bases; junction bases outside the gene matches: 14. The CDR3 sequence is CASSYLRGPGGPTEQYF. The DNA of the CDR3 is TGTGCCAGCAGTTACTTGAGAGGTCCGGGAGGGCCAACCGAGCAGTACTTC.

This clonotype was picked up many times. The chain couples TRBV12-3 or TRBV12-4 to TRBJ2-2; D possibly matches TRBD1 or TRBD2 (5 bases each). The germline V and J ends were trimmed by 0 bases and 1 base, with 9 bases remaining between them. The CDR3 extends over 16 amino acids. CDR3 sequence reads: CASSLAGTGNTGELFF. In DNA, the CDR3 is TGTGCCAGCAGTTTAGCCGGGACGGGGAACACCGGGGAGCTGTTTTTT.

This clonotype was counted at least ten times. The CDR3 sequence is CASSGLQGGNTEAFF. The DNA for the CDR3 is TGTGCCAGCAGTGGCCTTCAGGGGGGCAACACTGAAGCTTTCTTT. The chain combines TRBV27 with TRBJ1-1; 7 nucleotides line up with TRBD1. J was trimmed by 2 bases and V by 5 bases; bases with no gene match: 8. CDR1 is MNHEY, CDR2 SMNVEV, per germline (reference sequence). The CDR3 spans 15 residues.

This clonotype has a handful of counts. J is TRBJ1-2 and V is TRBV6-5; TRBD1 matches 7 bases. Germline CDR1 reads MNHEY; CDR2 reads SVGAGI. The CDR3 has 11 residues. The V and J ends lost 10 bases and 8 bases, in that order; junction bases with no gene match: 7. The CDR3 bases are TGTGCCACTGGACAGGATATGGGCTACACCTTC. Translating gives CATGQDMGYTF.

This clonotype has a count of ten or more. This chain connects TRBV6-5 to TRBJ2-7, with D maybe TRBD1 (6 bases). This CDR3 has 15 residues. Germline V gene lookup returns CDR1 MNHEY and CDR2 SVGAGI. V gave up 3 bases and J gave up 2 bases, with 14 bases separating them. Written as DNA, the CDR3 is TGTGCCAGCAGTTATTTGAGGGGGTCGGCCTACGAGCAGTACTTC. It translates to CASSYLRGSAYEQYF.

The rearrangement joins TRBV7-2 to TRBJ1-5; TRBD1 matches at 7 bases. Per germline, CDR1 SGHTA and CDR2 FQGNSA. This CDR3 region has 16 residues. The ends lost 5 bases at V and 5 bases at J; junction bases unmatched: 12. The CDR3 protein is CASSPQTGRRDQPQHF. CDR3 nucleotide sequence: TGTGCCAGCAGCCCCCAGACAGGGAGAAGGGATCAGCCCCAGCATTTT. Full variable domain (rest looked up from reference TRBV7-2 and TRBJ1-5): GAGVSQSPSNKVTEKGKDVELRCDPISGHTALYWYRQSLGQGLEFLIYFQGNSAPDKSGLPSDRFSAERTGGSVSTLTIQRTQQEDSAVYLCASSPQTGRRDQPQHFGDGTRLSIL.

Of note for this clonotype: A single base separates this from a much larger clone, so it may be a read error. The rearrangement joins TRBV7-2 to TRBJ2-3; 10 nucleotides match TRBD2. This CDR3 has 16 amino acids. Looked up from germline, CDR1 is SGHTA and CDR2 is FQGNSA. DNA for the CDR3: TGTTCCAGCAGCATGCTAGCGGGAGTATATACAGATACGCAGTATTTT. It translates to CSSSMLAGVYTDTQYF.

DNA for the CDR3: TGTGCCAGCAGCTTAGCGCTCGGGACAGGAGATTCCTACGAGCAGTACTTC. Translating it yields CASSLALGTGDSYEQYF. The V gene is TRBV7-2, the J gene TRBJ2-7; 8 positions match TRBD1. The CDR3 runs to 17 residues. Germline CDR1 SGHTA, CDR2 FQGNSA. J lost 1 base, V lost 0 bases, and 8 bases had no gene match.

Concerning this clonotype itself: One end of the junction varies from germline; a read error may be responsible. This sequence joins TRBV6-2 or TRBV6-3 and TRBJ2-1; the match to TRBD2 covers 8 bases. Per the germline V gene, CDR1 is MNHEY and CDR2 is SVGEGT. This CDR3 is built from 16 residues. CDR3 region: CASRPIGGDSYNEQFF. DNA for the CDR3: TGTGCCAGCAGGCCGATCGGGGGGGATTCCTATAATGAGCAGTTCTTC.

This clonotype came up many times. The chain couples TRBV4-3 to TRBJ2-2, with 7 bases aligning to TRBD2. V was clipped by 4 bases and J by 4 bases; unmatched bases: 6. Germline-derived CDR1 and CDR2 are LGHNA and YSLEER. The CDR3 has 15 amino acids. The CDR3 is CASSRRGLITGELFF. The CDR3 bases are TGCGCCAGCAGCCGACGGGGACTAATCACCGGGGAGCTGTTTTTT.

This clonotype was counted only a few times. V and J are TRBV20-1 and TRBJ1-1, with TRBD1 matching over 8 bases. The CDR3 consists of 14 residues. CDR1 and CDR2 (germline): DFQATT, SNEGSKA (reference sequence). The V segment lost 0 bases and the J segment 5 bases; nucleotides outside the gene matches: 5. In nucleotides, the CDR3 is TGCAGTGCTAGAGACAGGGGGCCGAGGACTGAAGCTTTCTTT. Translation gives CSARDRGPRTEAFF.

This clonotype was picked up many times. In nucleotides, the CDR3 is TGTGCCAGCAGCCCAAGGTTTGGGGCGCTTCTTGGCGGGGCCAACGTCCTGACTTTC. Translation: CASSPRFGALLGGANVLTF. The V gene is TRBV7-8, the J gene TRBJ2-6; possible D gene TRBD1, 5 bases. With 5 bases removed from V and 4 bases from J, the gap between germline ends came to 24 bases. Germline V lookup: CDR1 SGHVS, CDR2 FQNEAQ. CDR3 length equals 19 residues. Using reference TRBV7-8 and TRBJ2-6 for the parts outside the CDR3, the full variable domain is GAGVSQSPRYKVAKRGQDVALRCDPISGHVSLFWYQQALGQGPEFLTYFQNEAQLDKSGLPSDRFFAERPEGSVSTLKIQRTQQEDSAVYLCASSPRFGALLGGANVLTFGAGSRLTVL.

Ten or more counts support this clonotype. This rearrangement joins TRBV20-1 to TRBJ2-1; 11 bases map to TRBD2. Germline V gene lookup returns CDR1 DFQATT and CDR2 SNEGSKA (reference sequence). V lost 1 base, J lost 2 bases, and 4 bases stayed unmatched. There are 16 residues in the CDR3. CDR3: CSARVAGGFPYNEQFF. The CDR3 DNA reads TGCAGTGCTAGAGTAGCGGGAGGGTTCCCCTACAATGAGCAGTTCTTC.

This clonotype was seen ten or more times. The chain uses TRBV6-6 and TRBJ2-7; D not resolved. V was trimmed by 1 base and J by 1 base, leaving 5 bases between them. Germline lookup yields CDR1 MNHNY and CDR2 SVGAGI (reference sequence). The CDR3 has 13 amino acids. The CDR3 nucleotides read TGTGCCAGCAGTTACTTTATATCCTACGAGCAGTACTTC. This gives the protein CASSYFISYEQYF.

Ten or more counts support this clonotype. The chain carries TRBV24-1 and TRBJ2-3; tentatively, D is TRBD1 or TRBD2 (5 bases each). Germline CDR1 reads KGHDR; CDR2 reads SFDVKD. Trimming took 4 bases from V and 8 from J, leaving 15 bases between them. The CDR3 totals 14 residues. The CDR3 region has the DNA TGTGCCACCAGTGACCCCGGCCGGGGACGTACGCAGTATTTT. Translation: CATSDPGRGRTQYF.

Ten or more counts support this clonotype. The CDR3 region is CASSILGDSTDTQYF. CDR3 in DNA: TGTGCCAGCAGCATACTGGGGGACTCCACAGATACGCAGTATTTT. The chain combines TRBV7-2 with TRBJ2-3, with a tentative D call TRBD2 (6 bases). The germline V gene has CDR1 SGHTA and CDR2 FQGNSA. CDR3 length: 15 residues. V was clipped by 5 bases and J by 2 bases, with 14 bases between them.

This clonotype occurred a few times. This sequence joins TRBV20-1 and TRBJ2-7, with 9 nucleotides matching TRBD2. Germline values: CDR1 DFQATT, CDR2 SNEGSKA (reference sequence). CDR3 size: 14 residues. Trimming removed 4 bases from V and 1 base from J; junction bases left unmatched: 5. The CDR3 region is CSATLAGPSYEQYF. CDR3 nucleotides: TGCAGTGCTACTCTAGCGGGGCCGTCCTACGAGCAGTACTTC.

This clonotype was seen ten or more times. The chain carries TRBV18 and TRBJ2-7; 8 bases align to TRBD1. V gave up 2 bases and J gave up 7 bases; unmatched junction bases: 10. In germline, CDR1 is KGHSH, CDR2 LQKENI. CDR3 size: 15 residues. CDR3: CASSPGTGGRGEQYF. The CDR3 DNA follows: TGTGCCAGCTCACCAGGGACAGGAGGCCGTGGGGAGCAGTACTTC.

This clonotype was seen repeatedly, ten times or more. J is TRBJ2-7 and V is TRBV30, with 10 bases fitting TRBD1. There are 12 residues in the CDR3. V was clipped by 1 base and J by 6 bases; unmatched bases: 0. Germline CDR1 reads GTSNPN; CDR2 reads SVGIG (reference sequence). The CDR3 bases are TGTGCCTGGAGTGGGACAGGGGGCGAGCAGTACTTC. As protein: CAWSGTGGEQYF.

In this sample, this clonotype turned up many times. CDR3 loop: CASSYRISRAVTQYF. The CDR3 DNA reads as TGTGCCAGCAGTTACAGGATCTCGCGGGCGGTGACCCAGTACTTC. This chain connects TRBV6-2 or TRBV6-3 to TRBJ2-5; TRBD2 might be the D (5 bases). Germline assignment: CDR1 MNHEY and CDR2 SVGEGT. The CDR3 has 15 amino acids. V was shortened by 2 bases and J by 7 bases, with 17 bases between the two germline ends.

This clonotype has only a few counts. V is TRBV6-2 or TRBV6-3 and J is TRBJ2-1, with D perhaps matching TRBD2 (6 bases). The CDR3 length is 15 residues. Germline-derived CDR1 and CDR2 are MNHEY and SVGEGT. Deletions cut 7 bases from V and 8 bases from J, with 21 bases between. The CDR3 DNA reads as TGTGCCAGCATATTTGGCGGGAATTCACTGGATGAGCAGTTCTTC. As protein: CASIFGGNSLDEQFF.

V usage is TRBV4-2 and J usage is TRBJ2-7; the D is unclear. Germline-derived CDR1 and CDR2 are LGHNA and YNFKEQ. V lost 1 base and J lost 3, with 4 bases in between. The CDR3 runs 12 residues. This CDR3 reads CASSQGGYEQYF. CDR3 DNA sequence: TGTGCCAGCAGCCAAGGAGGCTACGAGCAGTACTTC.

This clonotype was seen a few times. The rearrangement joins TRBV7-6 to TRBJ2-2; possibly TRBD1 for D (6 bases). The CDR3 consists of 13 residues. CDR1 SGHVS and CDR2 FNYEAQ come from the germline V gene. The ends were cut back, 5 bases at V and 6 bases at J, with 10 bases in the middle. The CDR3 DNA reads as TGTGCCAGCAGCGCCCAGGGGTCCGGGGAGCTGTTTTTT. As protein: CASSAQGSGELFF.

There are a few counts of this clonotype. The chain has TRBV30 and TRBJ2-7, with 7 nucleotides matching TRBD1. The V gene end was trimmed by 2 bases and the J gene end by 8 bases; junction bases not matched to a gene: 12. CDR3 length: 14 amino acids. Per the germline V gene, CDR1 is GTSNPN and CDR2 is SVGIG (reference sequence). CDR3 DNA sequence: TGTGCCTGGAGTTACGGGACAGCTCATGGGAAGCAGTACTTC. Translating it yields CAWSYGTAHGKQYF.

This clonotype was seen repeatedly, ten times or more. The rearrangement joins TRBV27 to TRBJ1-6; D is ambiguous. Germline CDR1 and CDR2: MNHEY and SMNVEV (reference sequence). Trimming stripped 1 base from V and 0 bases from J, with 7 bases between. The CDR3 sequence is 16 residues long. CDR3 in amino acids: CASSLFSSSYNSPLHF. In DNA, the CDR3 is TGTGCCAGCAGTTTATTTTCCAGCTCCTATAATTCACCCCTCCACTTT.

As to this clonotype: A much larger clone sits a single nucleotide away, making a read error possible. The conserved closing phenylalanine or tryptophan is absent in this CDR3, likely reflecting a read error. CDR3 loop: CASGPGNQPQHY. Here the CDR3 DNA reads TGTGCCAGCGGACCGGGTAATCAGCCCCAGCATTAT. The V gene is TRBV7-2, the J gene TRBJ1-5, with D hard to call. CDR3 size: 12 residues. The V end lost 8 bases, the J end lost 4 bases, and 9 bases lay between the germline ends. Germline loops: CDR1 SGHTA, CDR2 FQGNSA.

This chain connects TRBV3-1 to TRBJ2-7, with 11 bases aligning to TRBD1. The CDR3 extends over 16 amino acids. V lost 3 bases to trimming and J lost 2 bases; unmatched junction nucleotides: 6. Germline CDR1 LGHDT, CDR2 YNNKEL (reference sequence). DNA of the CDR3: TGTGCCAGCAGCCAGGGGACAGGGGGTAACACCTACGAGCAGTACTTC. Its protein product is CASSQGTGGNTYEQYF.